One sample yielded the 9 T cell receptor beta chains listed below, sequenced in a study of CD8 T cells in Susac syndrome. cDNA came from around 0.54 to 1 ug RNA primed by random hexamers. Each CDR3 protein is one row after TCRdb ran MiXCR on the immunoSEQ multiplex PCR reads. The sample contains more than 250,000 distinct CDR3 sequences, 90% to 95% of which appear only once. What was sequenced was CD4+ T cells from PBMCs. The receptors derive from a human donor with multiple sclerosis.

About this clonotype: Since no conserved phenylalanine or tryptophan closes the CDR3, a read error is the likely cause. The V and J genes are TRBV19 and TRBJ2-3; the match to TRBD1 covers 8 bases. V was pared by 1 base and J by 3 bases, with 6 bases of the junction left unmatched. The germline gives CDR1 LNHDA, CDR2 SQIVND (reference sequence). CDR3 length: 16 residues. Here the CDR3 DNA reads TGTGCCAGTAGTATAGCCAGGACAGGGTCGACAGATACGCAGTATTTG. It yields the protein CASSIARTGSTDTQYL.

J is TRBJ2-6 and V is TRBV11-2, with D unclear. This CDR3 region has 18 residues. Germline V gene lookup returns CDR1 SGHAT and CDR2 FQNNGV. The V and J ends lost 2 bases and 0 bases respectively, with 14 bases between them. CDR3 in amino acids: CASSLSGPRLSGANVLTF. The CDR3 nucleotides read TGTGCCAGCAGCTTATCCGGACCGAGACTCTCTGGGGCCAACGTCCTGACTTTC.

The chain joins TRBV5-6 to TRBJ2-6; D gene uncertain. The CDR3 runs to 16 residues. CDR1 is SGHDT and CDR2 is YYEEEE in the germline V gene. Trimming took 4 bases from V and 2 from J, leaving 13 bases between them. The CDR3 here is CASSLLRAAGANVLTF. For the CDR3, the DNA is TGTGCCAGCAGCCTCCTTAGGGCAGCTGGGGCCAACGTCCTGACTTTC.

This chain connects TRBV29-1 to TRBJ2-3; D not certain. V was pared by 2 bases and J by 3 bases, with 6 bases between. Germline CDR1 is SQVTM and CDR2 is ANQGSEA. The CDR3 is 12 amino acids. The CDR3 DNA reads as TGCAGCGTTGAAAAGGAGACAGATACGCAGTATTTT. Its translation: CSVEKETDTQYF.

The genes are TRBV5-1 and TRBJ2-5; 7 bases map to TRBD2. V shed 5 bases, J shed 5 bases, and the junction held 9 bases outside the gene matches. This CDR3 is 14 amino acids long. The germline V gene has CDR1 SGHRS and CDR2 YFSETQ. The CDR3, as DNA: TGCGCCAGCAGAACTGGACTAGATTTGGAGACCCAGTACTTC. Its protein product is CASRTGLDLETQYF.

The V gene is TRBV3-1, the J gene TRBJ2-3, with D hard to call. Germline CDR1 LGHDT, CDR2 YNNKEL (reference sequence). The ends were cut back, 1 base at V and 2 bases at J, with 19 bases in the middle. The CDR3 has 18 residues. The CDR3, as DNA: TGTGCCAGCAGCCAAGTCTGGACCCCCTCTTTTCCCACAGATACGCAGTATTTT. It translates to CASSQVWTPSFPTDTQYF.

The chain recombines TRBV23-1 with TRBJ2-7; a possible D gene is TRBD1 (6 bases). TRBV23-1 has ORF status, its function being uncertain. The CDR3 is made up of 14 amino acids. The V and J ends lost 0 bases and 3 bases respectively, with 9 bases between them. CDR3 residues: CASSQSHRDYEQYF. The CDR3 DNA follows: TGCGCCAGCAGTCAATCGCACAGGGACTACGAGCAGTACTTC.

The rearrangement joins TRBV7-9 to TRBJ2-4; no firm D call. The CDR3 length is 13 residues. The germline CDR1 and CDR2 sequences are SEHNR and FQNEAQ (reference sequence). V lost 6 bases and J lost 8, with 14 bases in between. The CDR3 here is CASSYSDGYIQYF. The CDR3 DNA follows: TGTGCCAGCAGTTATTCGGACGGTTACATTCAGTACTTC.

Only one count was recorded for this clonotype. The rearrangement links TRBV24-1 to TRBJ2-5; D uncertain. V lost 1 base and J lost 2, with 19 bases in between. The CDR3 spans 18 residues. Germline V CDR1 and CDR2: KGHDR, SFDVKD. The CDR3 bases are TGTGCCACCAGTGATTTAATTCGACACGAGAGTACTCAAGAGACCCAGTACTTC. Its translation is CATSDLIRHESTQETQYF.